The 10 T cell receptor beta chains reported below all come from one sample, sequenced in a study of T-cell reconstitution after alpha-beta-depleted transplantation in children. Unique molecular identifiers tagged the TCRbeta library. TCRdb re-analysed the PCR reads in MiXCR, keeping a single row per CDR3 protein. The sample holds over 70,000 distinct CDR3 sequences; approximately 9.2% are singletons and the top ten take 5.5% to 8.5%. Source: PBMCs from the stem cell graft donor, taken from the stem cell graft. The receptors were gathered from a human donor who donated a stem cell graft to a child with congenital amegakaryocytic thrombocytopenia.

There are many counts of this clonotype. The genes are TRBV10-2 and TRBJ1-1; unclear D gene. Trimming stripped 2 bases from V and 2 bases from J, with 3 bases between. The germline CDR1 and CDR2 sequences are WSHSY and SAAADI. The CDR3 is 12 amino acids. The CDR3 sequence is CASSETNTEAFF. Here the CDR3 DNA reads TGCGCCAGCAGTGAGACTAACACTGAAGCTTTCTTT.

In regard to this clonotype: A much larger clone is a single base away; this may be a read error. The chain couples TRBV5-1 to TRBJ2-3; 10 nucleotides line up with TRBD2. The CDR3 loop spans 16 amino acids. Germline V gives CDR1 SGHRS, CDR2 YFSETQ. Losses at the gene ends were 1 base for V and 6 bases for J; bases not matched to a gene: 8. CDR3 DNA: TGCGCCAGCAGCTTGTGGCCTAGCGGGGGCCGTGATACGCAGTATTTT. Protein sequence: CASSLWPSGGRDTQYF.

A remark on this clonotype: This may be a read error: a much more frequent sequence differs by one nucleotide. Here the CDR3 omits its conserved ending phenylalanine or tryptophan, so a read error is the likely source. The DNA is omitted, as the CDR3 cannot be located on it reliably, and the CDR3 follows TCRdb's listing. The chain has TRBV7-2 and TRBJ1-2. The CDR3 has 12 amino acids, counting both end residues. Germline V lookup: CDR1 SGHTA, CDR2 FQGNSA. This chain's CDR3 is CASSSYQGGPTC.

This clonotype was detected ten times or more. The V and J genes are TRBV10-3 and TRBJ2-3; possible D gene TRBD2, 5 bases. V lost 9 bases and J 5 bases, leaving 18 bases between the germline ends. This CDR3 is 14 amino acids long. The germline CDR1 and CDR2 sequences are ENHRY and SYGVKD. The CDR3 DNA follows: TGTGCCATTCAACAGCGGTCCGCCGAAGATACGCAGTATTTT. As protein: CAIQQRSAEDTQYF.

V and J are TRBV2 and TRBJ2-7, with TRBD2 identical over 8 bases. Germline lookup yields CDR1 SNHLY and CDR2 FYNNEI. J lost 4 bases, V lost 4 bases, and 9 bases had no gene match. The CDR3 covers 15 residues. As DNA, the CDR3 is TGTGCCAGCAGTGGCCCAGCGGGAGTTTTGTACGAGCAGTACTTC. Translated, it gives CASSGPAGVLYEQYF.

This clonotype was found a few times. The chain joins TRBV18 to TRBJ1-1; D is unresolved. V lost 2 bases and J 4 bases, leaving 11 bases between the germline ends. Germline assignment: CDR1 KGHSH and CDR2 LQKENI. The length of the CDR3 is 14 residues. The chain's CDR3 is CASSPRFDTTEAFF. The DNA of the CDR3 is TGTGCCAGCTCACCAAGGTTCGACACCACTGAAGCTTTCTTT.

The sample holds a few counts of this clonotype. This rearrangement joins TRBV12-3 or TRBV12-4 to TRBJ2-6, with 8 bases fitting TRBD1. J gave up 2 bases and V 4 bases, and 7 bases lay outside the gene matches. The CDR3 contains 17 residues. As DNA, the CDR3 is TGTGCCAGCAGTTCGGACAGGGACCCGGCTGGGGCCAACGTCCTGACTTTC. It encodes CASSSDRDPAGANVLTF.

This clonotype was seen many times. V usage is TRBV20-1 and J usage is TRBJ2-3; 8 bases fit TRBD2. This CDR3 is built from 14 residues. J gave up 1 base and V 6 bases, and 6 bases lay outside the gene matches. CDR1 DFQATT and CDR2 SNEGSKA come from the germline V gene (reference sequence). The CDR3 loop reads CSAKAGDGTDTQYF. The CDR3 DNA reads as TGCAGTGCCAAAGCGGGAGATGGCACAGATACGCAGTATTTT.

The table lists this clonotype with many counts. This chain uses TRBV12-3 or TRBV12-4 with TRBJ1-2; 7 bases align to TRBD1. V dropped 5 bases and J dropped 14; count of bases not matched to a gene: 14. This CDR3 is 13 amino acids long. CDR3 sequence (DNA): TGTGCCAGCAGTCTCCGGGACAGAGTCAGTCGTACCTTC. It codes for CASSLRDRVSRTF.

In its sample, this clonotype was seen many times. The rearrangement links TRBV7-2 to TRBJ2-7; D is perhaps TRBD2 (6 bases). The germline gives CDR1 SGHTA, CDR2 FQGNSA. The V and J ends lost 5 bases and 4 bases respectively, with 21 bases between them. This CDR3 region has 16 residues. CDR3: CASSPDWDWRKYEQYF. CDR3 coding DNA: TGTGCCAGCAGCCCAGATTGGGACTGGCGGAAGTACGAGCAGTACTTC.